Below are 7 T cell receptor beta chains sequenced from a single sample in a study of T cells in Graves' hyperthyroidism and ophthalmopathy. From RNA transcripts, TCR beta CDR3 regions were amplified. The TCR CDR3 first-round RT-PCR relied on the HTBI primer set. TCRdb called the multiplex PCR reads again in MiXCR, with one record for every CDR3 protein. The data show 550,000 to 850,000 distinct CDR3 sequences, roughly a sixth seen once. The specimen sequenced was blood. The receptor source for this set is a woman in her forties or fifties with Graves' hyperthyroidism that later progressed to Graves' ophthalmopathy.

This clonotype was detected many times. The V call is TRBV11-2, the J call TRBJ1-1; TRBD1 might be the D (5 bases). CDR1 is SGHAT, CDR2 FQNNGV, per germline. The CDR3 sequence is 14 residues long. The V gene lost 2 bases and the J gene lost 1 base, with 8 bases spanning the gap. CDR3 sequence: CASSLHGGNTEAFF. The CDR3 region has the DNA TGTGCCAGCAGCTTACATGGGGGGAACACTGAAGCTTTCTTT. Complete variable domain (other parts from reference TRBV11-2 and TRBJ1-1): EAGVAQSPRYKIIEKRQSVAFWCNPISGHATLYWYQQILGQGPKLLIQFQNNGVVDDSQLPKDRFSAERLKGVDSTLKIQPAKLEDSAVYLCASSLHGGNTEAFFGQGTRLTVV.

There are many counts of this clonotype. V and J are TRBV6-1 and TRBJ1-5, with 11 bases aligning to TRBD1. The junction had 5 bases not matched to a gene; V was cut back by 4 bases and J by 3 bases. Germline V gene sequence: CDR1 MNHNS, CDR2 SASEGT. This CDR3 comprises 16 residues. In DNA form, the CDR3 reads TGTGCCAGCAGTGTCCGGGACAGGGGGATCAATCAGCCCCAGCATTTT. Its translation: CASSVRDRGINQPQHF.

This clonotype was seen ten or more times. J is TRBJ2-3 and V is TRBV2; 7 bases map to TRBD2. The CDR3 extends over 12 amino acids. The V gene's germline CDR1 is SNHLY and CDR2 FYNNEI. V lost 8 bases and J lost 7; bases outside the gene matches: 6. The DNA for the CDR3 is TGTGCCAGCGCAAGGGAGGGCAATACGCAGTATTTT. Amino acid sequence: CASAREGNTQYF.

This sequence joins TRBV6-1 and TRBJ1-6; D gene unclear. The CDR3 has 12 amino acids. Trimming shortened V by 4 bases and J by 8 bases, and 6 bases separated the two germline ends. Germline CDR1 reads MNHNS; CDR2 reads SASEGT. In DNA, the CDR3 is TGTGCCAGCAGTGGGGGATATTCACCCCTCCACTTT. It encodes CASSGGYSPLHF.

This clonotype was seen only a few times. This chain joins TRBV5-6 and TRBJ2-7; 11 bases fit TRBD1. The V gene's germline CDR1 is SGHDT and CDR2 YYEEEE. After removal of 5 bases from V and 3 bases from J, the junction contained 10 bases not matched to a gene. The CDR3 consists of 16 residues. CDR3: CASRPDRGRRYYEQYF. DNA of the CDR3: TGTGCCAGCAGACCGGACAGGGGGCGCCGTTACTACGAGCAGTACTTC. Drawing the rest from reference TRBV5-6 and TRBJ2-7, the complete variable domain is DAGVTQSPTHLIKTRGQQVTLRCSPKSGHDTVSWYQQALGQGPQFIFQYYEEEERQRGNFPDRFSGHQFPNYSSELNVNALLLGDSALYLCASRPDRGRRYYEQYFGPGTRLTVT.

V usage is TRBV19 and J usage is TRBJ1-5, with 8 bases matching TRBD1. This CDR3 comprises 18 residues. Germline assignment: CDR1 LNHDA and CDR2 SQIVND (reference sequence). Trimming took 3 bases from V and 0 from J; bases not matched to a gene: 10. This chain's CDR3 is CASSIGQGMIYSNQPQHF. For the CDR3, the DNA is TGTGCCAGTAGTATCGGACAGGGAATGATTTATAGCAATCAGCCCCAGCATTTT.

V is TRBV6-1 and J is TRBJ1-6; no clear D gene. Germline V CDR1 and CDR2: MNHNS, SASEGT. Trimming left V 8 bases short and J 4 bases short, with 9 bases between. The CDR3 has 13 residues. CDR3 protein: CASAKLYNSPLHF. In DNA form, the CDR3 reads TGTGCCAGCGCGAAACTTTATAATTCACCCCTCCACTTT.